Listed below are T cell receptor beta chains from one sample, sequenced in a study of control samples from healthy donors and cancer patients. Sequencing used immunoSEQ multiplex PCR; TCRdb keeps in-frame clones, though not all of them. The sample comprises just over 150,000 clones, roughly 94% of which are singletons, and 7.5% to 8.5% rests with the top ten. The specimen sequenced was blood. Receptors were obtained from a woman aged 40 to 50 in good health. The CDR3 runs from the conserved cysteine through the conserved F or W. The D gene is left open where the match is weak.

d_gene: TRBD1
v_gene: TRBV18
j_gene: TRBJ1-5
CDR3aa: CASSGTAGDQPQHF

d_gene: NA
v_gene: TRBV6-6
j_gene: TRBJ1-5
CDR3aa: CASSSRTGGNQPQHF

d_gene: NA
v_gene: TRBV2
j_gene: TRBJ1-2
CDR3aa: CASSSDIANYGYTF

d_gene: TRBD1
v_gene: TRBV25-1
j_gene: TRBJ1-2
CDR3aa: CASSSAPDRGQPSYGYTF

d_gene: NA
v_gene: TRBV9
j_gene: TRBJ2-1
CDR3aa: CASSVTGQSYNEQFF

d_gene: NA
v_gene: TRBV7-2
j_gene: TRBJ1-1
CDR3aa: CASSLAGTRGRKVPEAFF

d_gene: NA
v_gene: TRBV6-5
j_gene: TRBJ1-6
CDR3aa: CASSYYGALPRSPLHF

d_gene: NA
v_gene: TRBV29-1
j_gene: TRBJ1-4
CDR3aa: CSAIRTGNEKLFF

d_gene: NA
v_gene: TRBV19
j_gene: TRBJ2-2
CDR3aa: CASGTHNTGELFF

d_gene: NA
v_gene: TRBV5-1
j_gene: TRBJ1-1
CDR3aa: CASSLPTYRNTEAFF

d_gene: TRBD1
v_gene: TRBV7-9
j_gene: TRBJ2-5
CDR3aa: CASSLVRQGARETQYF

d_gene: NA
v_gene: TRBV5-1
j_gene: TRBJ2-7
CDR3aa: CASSLAGDEQYF

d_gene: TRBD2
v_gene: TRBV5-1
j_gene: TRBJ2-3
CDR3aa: CASSDPKRGVRDTQYF

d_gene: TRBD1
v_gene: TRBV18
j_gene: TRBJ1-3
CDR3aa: CASSPGQDFGNTIYF

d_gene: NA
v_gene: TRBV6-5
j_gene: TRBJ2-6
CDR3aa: CASSYSNGAGANVLTF

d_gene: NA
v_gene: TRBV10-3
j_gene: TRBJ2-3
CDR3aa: CASKPGLDFTTDTQYF

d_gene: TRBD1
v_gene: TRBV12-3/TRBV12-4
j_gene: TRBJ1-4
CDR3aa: CASSTRQGLFF

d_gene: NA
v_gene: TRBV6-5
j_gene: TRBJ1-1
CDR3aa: CASRNERRGVQPHF

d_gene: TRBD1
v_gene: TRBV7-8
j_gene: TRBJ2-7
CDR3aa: CASSPGQYYEQYF

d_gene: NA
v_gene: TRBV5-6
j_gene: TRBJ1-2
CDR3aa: CASSLPSDGYGYTF

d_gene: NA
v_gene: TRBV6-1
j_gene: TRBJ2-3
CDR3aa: CASSDHKGDTQYF

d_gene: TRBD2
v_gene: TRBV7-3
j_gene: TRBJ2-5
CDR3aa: CASSYGLAETQYF

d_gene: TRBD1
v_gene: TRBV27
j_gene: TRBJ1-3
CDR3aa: CASSPSTGWRGNTIYF

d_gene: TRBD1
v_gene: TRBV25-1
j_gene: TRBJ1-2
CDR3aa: CASSPFTGTDYGYTF

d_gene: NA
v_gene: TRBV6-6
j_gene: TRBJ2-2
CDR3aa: CASSYSNIPTGELFF

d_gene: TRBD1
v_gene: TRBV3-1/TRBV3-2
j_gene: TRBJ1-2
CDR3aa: CASSQGQGAGYGYTF

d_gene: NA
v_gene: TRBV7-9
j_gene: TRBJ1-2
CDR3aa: CASSLRQEPHYGYTF

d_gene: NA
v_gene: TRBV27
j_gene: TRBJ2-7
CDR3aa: CASSFDSRYEQYF

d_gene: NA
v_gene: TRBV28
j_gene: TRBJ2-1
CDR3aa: CASSKGRVSNEQFF

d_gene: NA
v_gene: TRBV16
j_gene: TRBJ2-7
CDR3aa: CASSRGIYEQYF

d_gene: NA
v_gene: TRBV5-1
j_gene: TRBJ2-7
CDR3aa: CASSFNPDGYEQYF

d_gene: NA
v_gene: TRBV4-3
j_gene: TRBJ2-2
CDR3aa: CASSPGPTNTGELFF

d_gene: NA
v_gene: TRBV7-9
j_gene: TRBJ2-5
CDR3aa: CASSLKLETQYF

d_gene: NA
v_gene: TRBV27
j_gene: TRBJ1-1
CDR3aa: CASSQQGGVLNTEAFF

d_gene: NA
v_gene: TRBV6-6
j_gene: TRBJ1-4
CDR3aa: CASSYEGLREKLFF

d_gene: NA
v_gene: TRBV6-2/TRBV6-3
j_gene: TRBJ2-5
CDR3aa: CASSRQDYQETQYF

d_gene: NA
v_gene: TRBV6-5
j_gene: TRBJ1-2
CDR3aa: CASSYGQGSVYGYTF

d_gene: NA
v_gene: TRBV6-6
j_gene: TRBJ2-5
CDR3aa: CASSPGRPMETQYF

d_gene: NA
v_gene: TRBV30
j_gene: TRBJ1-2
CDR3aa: CAWSVPGMGPGYTF

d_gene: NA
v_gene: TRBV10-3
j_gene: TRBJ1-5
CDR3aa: CATHRGSDQPQHF

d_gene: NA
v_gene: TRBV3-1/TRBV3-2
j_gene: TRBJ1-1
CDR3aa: CASSQDSVAGIGTEAFF

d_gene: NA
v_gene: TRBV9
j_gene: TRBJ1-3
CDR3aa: CASSVWSSGNTIYF

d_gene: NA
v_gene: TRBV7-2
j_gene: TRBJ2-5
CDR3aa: CASSLDLGGGETQYF

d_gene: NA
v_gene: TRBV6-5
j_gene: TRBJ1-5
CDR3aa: CASRRRGSGNQPQHF

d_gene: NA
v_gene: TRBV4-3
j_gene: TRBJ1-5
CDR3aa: CASSLDTNNQPQHF

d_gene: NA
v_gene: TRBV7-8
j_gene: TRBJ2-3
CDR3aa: CASSLEGTSTDTQYF

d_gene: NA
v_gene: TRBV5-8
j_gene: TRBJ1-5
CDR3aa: CASSLGWDLHSNQPQHF

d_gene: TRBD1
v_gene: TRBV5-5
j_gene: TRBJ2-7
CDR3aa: CASSWLAGTGFGYEQYF

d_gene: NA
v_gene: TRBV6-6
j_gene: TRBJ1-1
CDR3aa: CASSARFAEAEAFF

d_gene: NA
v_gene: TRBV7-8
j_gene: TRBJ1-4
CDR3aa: CASSRGGEEKLFF

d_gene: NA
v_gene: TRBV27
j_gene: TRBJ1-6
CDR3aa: CASSLQRQENSPLHF

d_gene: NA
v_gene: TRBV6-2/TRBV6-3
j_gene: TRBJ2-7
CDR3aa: CASSLWSVDEQYF

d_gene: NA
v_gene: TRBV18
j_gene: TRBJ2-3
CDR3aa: CASSLSTDTQYF

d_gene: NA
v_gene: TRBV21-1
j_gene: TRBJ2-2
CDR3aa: CASSLGLAGLSGELFF

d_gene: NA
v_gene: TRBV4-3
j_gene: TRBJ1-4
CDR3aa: CASSQDVRGQEKLFF

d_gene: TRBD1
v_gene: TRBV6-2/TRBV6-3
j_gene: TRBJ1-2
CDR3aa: CASSYGGQGFYGYTF

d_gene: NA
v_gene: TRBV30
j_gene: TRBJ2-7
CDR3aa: CAWINERYEQYF

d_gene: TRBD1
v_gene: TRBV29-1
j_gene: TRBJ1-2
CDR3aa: CSAERDSPNYGYTF

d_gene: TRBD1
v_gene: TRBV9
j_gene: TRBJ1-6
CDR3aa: CASSVGGRGQSPLHF

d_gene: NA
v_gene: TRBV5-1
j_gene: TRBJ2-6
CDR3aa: CASSLGRSSGANVLTF